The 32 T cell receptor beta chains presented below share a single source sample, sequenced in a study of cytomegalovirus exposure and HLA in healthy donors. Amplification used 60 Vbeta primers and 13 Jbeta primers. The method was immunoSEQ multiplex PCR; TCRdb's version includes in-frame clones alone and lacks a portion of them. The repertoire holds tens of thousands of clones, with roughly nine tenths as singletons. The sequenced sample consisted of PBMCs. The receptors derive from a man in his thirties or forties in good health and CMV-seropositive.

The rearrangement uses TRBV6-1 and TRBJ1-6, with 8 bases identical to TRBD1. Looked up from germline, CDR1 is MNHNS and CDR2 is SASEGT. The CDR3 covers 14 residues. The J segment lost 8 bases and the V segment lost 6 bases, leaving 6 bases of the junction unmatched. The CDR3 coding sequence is TGTGCCAGCAGGAGACAGGGGATTGATTCACCCCTCCACTTT. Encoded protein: CASRRQGIDSPLHF.

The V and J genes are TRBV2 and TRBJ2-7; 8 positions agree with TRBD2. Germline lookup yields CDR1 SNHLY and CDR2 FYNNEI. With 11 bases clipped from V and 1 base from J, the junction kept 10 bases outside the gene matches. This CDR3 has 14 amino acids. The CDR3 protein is CAGGGLAGSYEQYF. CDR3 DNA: TGTGCCGGCGGGGGGCTAGCGGGTTCCTACGAGCAGTACTTC.

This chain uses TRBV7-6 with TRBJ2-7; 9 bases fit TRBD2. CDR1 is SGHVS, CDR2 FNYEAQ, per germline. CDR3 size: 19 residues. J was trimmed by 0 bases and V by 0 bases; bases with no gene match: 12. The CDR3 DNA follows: TGTGCCAGCAGCTTAGCCGGGACTAGCATGCGCCCTTACTCCTACGAGCAGTACTTC. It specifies CASSLAGTSMRPYSYEQYF. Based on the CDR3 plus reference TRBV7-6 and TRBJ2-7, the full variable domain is GAGVSQSPRYKVTKRGQDVALRCDPISGHVSLYWYRQALGQGPEFLTYFNYEAQQDKSGLPNDRFSAERPEGSISTLTIQRTEQRDSAMYRCASSLAGTSMRPYSYEQYFGPGTRLTVT.

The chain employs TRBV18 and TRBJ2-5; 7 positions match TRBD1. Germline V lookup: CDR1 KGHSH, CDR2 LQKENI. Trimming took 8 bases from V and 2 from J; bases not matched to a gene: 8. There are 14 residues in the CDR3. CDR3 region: CASVRGQLQETQYF. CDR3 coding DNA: TGTGCCAGCGTAAGGGGACAGCTACAAGAGACCCAGTACTTC.

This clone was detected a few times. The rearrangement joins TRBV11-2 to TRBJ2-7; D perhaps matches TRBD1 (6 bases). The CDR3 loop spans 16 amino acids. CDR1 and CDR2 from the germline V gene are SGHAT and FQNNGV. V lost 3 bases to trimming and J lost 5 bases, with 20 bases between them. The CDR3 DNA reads TGTGCCAGCAGCTTTCGAACCGGGACACCGCTGGACGAGCAGTACTTC. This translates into CASSFRTGTPLDEQYF.

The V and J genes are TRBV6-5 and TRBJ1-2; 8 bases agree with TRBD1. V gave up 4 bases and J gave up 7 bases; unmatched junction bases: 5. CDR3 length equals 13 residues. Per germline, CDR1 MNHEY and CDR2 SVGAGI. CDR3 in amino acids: CASSSRTGSGYTF. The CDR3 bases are TGTGCCAGCAGTTCCCGGACAGGGAGTGGCTACACCTTC.

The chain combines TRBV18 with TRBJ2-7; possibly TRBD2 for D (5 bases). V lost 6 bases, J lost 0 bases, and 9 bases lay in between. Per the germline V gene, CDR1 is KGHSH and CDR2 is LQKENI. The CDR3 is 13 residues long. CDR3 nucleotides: TGTGCCAGCTCGCCGGGAACCTCCTACGAGCAGTACTTC. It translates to CASSPGTSYEQYF.

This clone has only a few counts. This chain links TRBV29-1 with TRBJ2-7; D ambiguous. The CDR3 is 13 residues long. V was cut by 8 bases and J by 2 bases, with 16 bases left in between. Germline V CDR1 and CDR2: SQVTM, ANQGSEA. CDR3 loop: CSFPGVPTYEQYF. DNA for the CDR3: TGCAGCTTTCCCGGTGTCCCCACCTACGAGCAGTACTTC.

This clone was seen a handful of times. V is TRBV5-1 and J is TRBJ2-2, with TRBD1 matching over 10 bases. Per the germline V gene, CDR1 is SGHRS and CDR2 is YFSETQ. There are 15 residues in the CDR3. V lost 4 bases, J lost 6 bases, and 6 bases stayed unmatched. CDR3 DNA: TGCGCCAGCAGCGCTTGGACAGGGGGGGCCGGGGAGCTGTTTTTT. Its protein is CASSAWTGGAGELFF.

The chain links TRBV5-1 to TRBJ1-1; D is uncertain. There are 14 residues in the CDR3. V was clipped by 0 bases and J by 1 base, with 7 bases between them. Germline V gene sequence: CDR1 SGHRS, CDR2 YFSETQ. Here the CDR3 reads CASSLGRKNTEAFF. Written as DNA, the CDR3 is TGCGCCAGCAGCTTGGGGAGAAAGAACACTGAAGCTTTCTTT.

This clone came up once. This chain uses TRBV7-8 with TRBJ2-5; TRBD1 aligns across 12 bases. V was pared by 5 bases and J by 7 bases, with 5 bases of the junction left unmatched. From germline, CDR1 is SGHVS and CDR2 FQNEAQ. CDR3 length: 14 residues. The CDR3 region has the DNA TGTGCCAGCAGCACCCGGGACAGGGGGCGGACCCAGTACTTC. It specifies CASSTRDRGRTQYF.

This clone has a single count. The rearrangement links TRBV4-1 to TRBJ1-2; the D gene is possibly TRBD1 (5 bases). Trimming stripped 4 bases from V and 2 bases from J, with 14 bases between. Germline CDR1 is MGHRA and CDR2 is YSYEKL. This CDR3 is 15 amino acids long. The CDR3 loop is CASSRSLTANYGYTF. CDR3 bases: TGCGCCAGCAGCCGTTCTTTGACAGCAAACTATGGCTACACCTTC.

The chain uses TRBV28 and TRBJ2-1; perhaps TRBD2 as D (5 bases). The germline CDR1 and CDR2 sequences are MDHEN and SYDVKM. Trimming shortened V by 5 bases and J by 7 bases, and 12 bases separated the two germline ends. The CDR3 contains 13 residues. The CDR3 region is CASSPRGPNEQFF. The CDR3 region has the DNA TGTGCCAGCAGTCCCCGCGGGCCGAATGAGCAGTTCTTC.

CDR3 sequence reads: CAWSSQGNEAFF. DNA for the CDR3: TGTGCCTGGAGTTCTCAGGGAAATGAAGCTTTCTTT. This chain connects TRBV30 to TRBJ1-1; a possible D gene is TRBD1 (5 bases). The CDR3 consists of 12 residues. V lost 2 bases and J 7 bases, leaving 11 bases between the germline ends. Germline values: CDR1 GTSNPN, CDR2 SVGIG (reference sequence).

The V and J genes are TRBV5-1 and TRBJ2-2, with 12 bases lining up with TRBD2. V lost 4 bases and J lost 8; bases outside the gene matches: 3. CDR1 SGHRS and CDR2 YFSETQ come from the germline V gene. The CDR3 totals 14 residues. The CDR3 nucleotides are TGCGCCAGCAGCGTGACTAGCGGGAGTGGGGAGCTGTTTTTT. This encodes CASSVTSGSGELFF.

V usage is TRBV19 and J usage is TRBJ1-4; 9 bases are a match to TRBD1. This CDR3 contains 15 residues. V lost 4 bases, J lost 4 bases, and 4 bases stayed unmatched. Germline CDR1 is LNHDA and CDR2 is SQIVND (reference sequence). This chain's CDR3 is CASSTRTGVNEKLFF. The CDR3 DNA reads TGTGCCAGTAGTACACGGACAGGGGTTAATGAAAAACTGTTTTTT.

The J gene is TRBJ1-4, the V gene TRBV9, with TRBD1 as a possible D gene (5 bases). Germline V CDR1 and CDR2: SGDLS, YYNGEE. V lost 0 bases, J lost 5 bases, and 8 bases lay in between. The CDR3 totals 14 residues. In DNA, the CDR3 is TGTGCCAGCAGCGTAGTGCCAGGGAATGAAAAACTGTTTTTT. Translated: CASSVVPGNEKLFF.

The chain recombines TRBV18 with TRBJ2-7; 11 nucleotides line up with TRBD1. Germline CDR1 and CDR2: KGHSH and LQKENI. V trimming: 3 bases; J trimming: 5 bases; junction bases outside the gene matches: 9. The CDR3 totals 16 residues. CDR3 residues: CASSPWTGGDRDEQYF. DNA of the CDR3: TGTGCCAGCTCACCCTGGACAGGGGGCGATAGGGACGAGCAGTACTTC.

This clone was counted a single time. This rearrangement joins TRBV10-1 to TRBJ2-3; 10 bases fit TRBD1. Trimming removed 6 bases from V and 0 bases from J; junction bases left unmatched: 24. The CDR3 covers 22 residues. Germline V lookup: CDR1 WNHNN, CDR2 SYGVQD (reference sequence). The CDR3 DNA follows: TGCGCCAGCAGGGGGGACAGGGGCTCAAGGAACCCTGATCTATTTAGCACAGATACGCAGTATTTT. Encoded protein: CASRGDRGSRNPDLFSTDTQYF.

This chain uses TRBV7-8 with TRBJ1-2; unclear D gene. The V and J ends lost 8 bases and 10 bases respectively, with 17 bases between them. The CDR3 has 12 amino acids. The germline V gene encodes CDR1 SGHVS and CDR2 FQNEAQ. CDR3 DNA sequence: TGTGCCAGCTTTTTAAGCGAGTTTTTCTACACCTTC. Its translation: CASFLSEFFYTF.

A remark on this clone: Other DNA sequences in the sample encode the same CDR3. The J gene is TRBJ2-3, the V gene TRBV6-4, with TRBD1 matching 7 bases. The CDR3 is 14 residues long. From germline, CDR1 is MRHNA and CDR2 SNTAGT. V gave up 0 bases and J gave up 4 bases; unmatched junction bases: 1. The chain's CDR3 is CASSDSQGADTQYF. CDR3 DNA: TGTGCCAGCAGTGACTCGCAGGGGGCAGATACGCAGTATTTT.

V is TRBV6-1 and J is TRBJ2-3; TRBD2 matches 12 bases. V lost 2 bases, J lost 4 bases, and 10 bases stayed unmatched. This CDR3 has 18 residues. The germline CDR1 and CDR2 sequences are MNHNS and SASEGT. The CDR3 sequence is CASSELYQRLAGADTQYF. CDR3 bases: TGTGCCAGCAGTGAACTTTACCAAAGACTAGCGGGAGCAGATACGCAGTATTTT.

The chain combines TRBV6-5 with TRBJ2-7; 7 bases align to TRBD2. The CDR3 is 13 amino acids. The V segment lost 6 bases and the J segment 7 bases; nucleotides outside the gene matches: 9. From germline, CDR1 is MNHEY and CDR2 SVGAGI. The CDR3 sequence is CASSRSTAGEQYF. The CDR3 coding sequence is TGTGCCAGCAGCCGCTCGACAGCGGGAGAGCAGTACTTC.

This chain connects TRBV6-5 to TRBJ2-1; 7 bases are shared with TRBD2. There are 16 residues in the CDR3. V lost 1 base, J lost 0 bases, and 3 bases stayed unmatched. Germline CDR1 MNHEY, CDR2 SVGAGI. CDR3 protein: CASSYLASGSYNEQFF. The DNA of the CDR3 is TGTGCCAGCAGTTACTTGGCTAGCGGCTCCTACAATGAGCAGTTCTTC.

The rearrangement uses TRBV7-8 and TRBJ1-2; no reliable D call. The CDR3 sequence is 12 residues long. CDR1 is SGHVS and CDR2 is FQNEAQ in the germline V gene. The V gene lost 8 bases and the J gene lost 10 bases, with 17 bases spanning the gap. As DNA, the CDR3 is TGTGCCAGCTTTTTAAGCGAGTGTTTCTACACCTTC. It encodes CASFLSECFYTF.

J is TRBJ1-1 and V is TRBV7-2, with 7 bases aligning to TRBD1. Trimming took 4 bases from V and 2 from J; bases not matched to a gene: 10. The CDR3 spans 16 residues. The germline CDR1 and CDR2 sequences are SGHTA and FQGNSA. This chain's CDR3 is CASSSFAGTVNTEAFF. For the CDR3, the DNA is TGTGCCAGCAGCTCCTTCGCCGGGACAGTAAACACTGAAGCTTTCTTT.

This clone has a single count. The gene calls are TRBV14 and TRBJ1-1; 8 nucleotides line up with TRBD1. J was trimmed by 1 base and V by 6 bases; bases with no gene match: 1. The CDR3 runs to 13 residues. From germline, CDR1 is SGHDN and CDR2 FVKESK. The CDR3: CASRGTGNTEAFF. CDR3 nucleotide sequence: TGTGCCAGCAGGGGGACAGGGAACACTGAAGCTTTCTTT.

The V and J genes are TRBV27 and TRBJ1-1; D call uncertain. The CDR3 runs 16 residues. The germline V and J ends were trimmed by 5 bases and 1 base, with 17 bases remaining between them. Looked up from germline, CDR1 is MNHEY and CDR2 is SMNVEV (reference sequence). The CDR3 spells CASSGSRDVKNTEAFF. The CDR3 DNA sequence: TGTGCCAGCAGTGGATCCCGGGATGTAAAGAACACTGAAGCTTTCTTT.

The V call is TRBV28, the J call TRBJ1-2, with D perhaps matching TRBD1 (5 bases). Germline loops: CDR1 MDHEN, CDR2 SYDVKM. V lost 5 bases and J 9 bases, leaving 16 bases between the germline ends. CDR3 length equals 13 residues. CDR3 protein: CASSQAGLVSYTF. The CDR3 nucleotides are TGTGCCAGCAGTCAAGCAGGGCTTGTTAGCTACACCTTC.

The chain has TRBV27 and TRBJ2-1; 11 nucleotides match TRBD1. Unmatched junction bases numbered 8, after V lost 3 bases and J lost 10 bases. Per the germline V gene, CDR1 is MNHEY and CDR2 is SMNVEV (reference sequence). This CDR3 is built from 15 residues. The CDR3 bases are TGTGCCAGCAGTTTTAGGGACAGGGGGATGGGGGAGCAGTTCTTC. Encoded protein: CASSFRDRGMGEQFF.

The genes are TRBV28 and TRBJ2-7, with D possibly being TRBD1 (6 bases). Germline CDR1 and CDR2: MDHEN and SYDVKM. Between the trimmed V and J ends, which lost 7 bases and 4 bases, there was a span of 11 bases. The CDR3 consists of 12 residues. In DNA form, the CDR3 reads TGTGCCAGCACCGCAGGGGATTACGAGCAGTACTTC. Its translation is CASTAGDYEQYF.

The CDR3 spells CASSLWGQGPLVRREQYF. The CDR3 DNA reads as TGCGCCAGCAGCTTGTGGGGACAGGGACCCCTCGTGAGAAGGGAGCAGTACTTC. The chain is built from TRBV5-1 and TRBJ2-7; 9 nucleotides line up with TRBD1. The CDR3 loop spans 18 amino acids. CDR1 and CDR2 from the germline V gene are SGHRS and YFSETQ. With V trimmed by 1 base and J by 7 bases, 18 bases remained unmatched.